This entry is about one T cell receptor (beta chain). In the authors' methods: Amplification of reference gene primers provided the estimated nucleated cell counts. TCRdb's copy holds only in-frame clones and misses some; the assay was immunoSEQ multiplex PCR. The V and J calls and clone size were taken over from that table, and D and trimming were inferred from the DNA. The table records hundreds of thousands of clones, 75% to 85% of them present only once. The record originates from a study of blood T cell repertoires in COVID-19. The wider study: Spain, Italy and the United States supplied samples that represented acute and convalescent COVID-19. PBMCs, B-cell-depleted T cells, or T cells were the source of the cDNA or gDNA that made up the material.

Losses at the gene ends were 5 bases for V and 4 bases for J; bases not matched to a gene: 1. In germline, CDR1 is SGHNT, CDR2 YYREEE (reference sequence). The CDR3 length is 12 residues. This receptor was obtained from a man aged 50 or older with active or convalescent COVID-19. The chain couples TRBV5-4 to TRBJ2-5, with TRBD1 matching 8 bases. The sequenced material came from peripheral blood. The CDR3, as DNA: TGTGCCAGCAGTACAGGGGGAGAGACCCAGTACTTC. It specifies CASSTGGETQYF.